The 2 T cell receptor beta chains below all came from one sample that was sequenced in a study of T cells in Graves' hyperthyroidism and ophthalmopathy. Amplified TCR beta CDR3 regions derived from RNA transcripts. Researchers ran a first-round RT-PCR on the TCR CDR3 using the HTBI primer set. TCRdb independently ran MiXCR on the multiplex PCR reads; one entry per CDR3 protein. The profile covers approximately 510,000 distinct CDR3 sequences, with about 20% appearing a single time and approximately 25% taken by the ten largest. The material sequenced was blood. The receptors stem from a man aged 18 to 35 with Graves' hyperthyroidism.

This chain joins TRBV12-3 or TRBV12-4 and TRBJ2-7, with D perhaps matching TRBD1 or TRBD2 (5 bases each). CDR3 length: 13 residues. Trimming took 7 bases from V and 5 from J, leaving 15 bases between them. CDR3 sequence (DNA): TGTGCCAGCACCTTGAATCGGGGCAACGAGCAGTACTTC. This codes for CASTLNRGNEQYF.

The chain joins TRBV30 to TRBJ1-1; TRBD1 is a possible D gene (5 bases). The CDR3 runs 14 residues. V lost 1 base, J lost 4 bases, and 13 bases lay in between. Germline V gives CDR1 GTSNPN, CDR2 SVGIG (reference sequence). The CDR3 loop reads CAWSGGTGGTEAFF. DNA of the CDR3: TGTGCCTGGAGTGGAGGTACGGGGGGCACTGAAGCTTTCTTT.